The 10 T cell receptor beta chains below all came from one sample that was sequenced in a study of CD8 T cells in Susac syndrome. Random hexamers were used to reverse transcribe the RNA input (0.5 to 1 ug). TCRdb redid the calling of the immunoSEQ multiplex PCR reads with MiXCR, one entry per CDR3 protein. The sample has about 190,000 distinct CDR3 sequences; 85% to 95% are singletons. The sequenced sample consisted of CD8+ T cells from PBMCs. Receptor source: a human donor with Susac syndrome.

J is TRBJ2-7 and V is TRBV27; D ambiguous. This CDR3 comprises 13 residues. V was shortened by 3 bases and J by 6 bases, with 12 bases between the two germline ends. From germline, CDR1 is MNHEY and CDR2 SMNVEV (reference sequence). The CDR3 DNA reads TGTGCCAGCAGTTTGGTCATCGATGGCGAGCAGTACTTC. Amino acid sequence: CASSLVIDGEQYF.

The V and J genes are TRBV5-1 and TRBJ2-2; TRBD1 matches 8 bases. Germline V gene lookup returns CDR1 SGHRS and CDR2 YFSETQ. V shed 4 bases and J 6 bases; nucleotides not matched to a gene: 5. The CDR3 runs 14 residues. Written as DNA, the CDR3 is TGCGCCAGCAGCGTAGGACAGGGTGCCGGGGAGCTGTTTTTT. Protein sequence: CASSVGQGAGELFF.

V is TRBV27 and J is TRBJ2-7; no reliable D call. The CDR3 consists of 13 residues. CDR1 is MNHEY, CDR2 SMNVEV, per germline (reference sequence). Trimming took 3 bases from V and 3 from J, leaving 9 bases between them. The DNA for the CDR3 is TGTGCCAGCAGTTTGAGTTCGGTCTACGAGCAGTACTTC. It specifies CASSLSSVYEQYF.

This chain connects TRBV11-2 to TRBJ2-3; 9 positions agree with TRBD2. V dropped 1 base and J dropped 6; count of bases not matched to a gene: 2. This CDR3 region has 14 residues. Germline V gene lookup returns CDR1 SGHAT and CDR2 FQNNGV. CDR3: CASSLVSGGDTQYF. The CDR3, as DNA: TGTGCCAGCAGCTTAGTAAGCGGGGGGGATACGCAGTATTTT.

This chain uses TRBV27 with TRBJ1-2, with 7 bases aligning to TRBD1. V lost 5 bases, J lost 6 bases, and 3 bases stayed unmatched. The CDR3 is made up of 12 amino acids. Germline V gives CDR1 MNHEY, CDR2 SMNVEV (reference sequence). Here the CDR3 reads CASSQGENGYTF. In DNA, the CDR3 is TGTGCCAGCAGTCAGGGGGAGAATGGCTACACCTTC.

The gene calls are TRBV20-1 and TRBJ2-5; TRBD1 aligns across 8 bases. With 3 bases clipped from V and 3 bases from J, the junction kept 3 bases outside the gene matches. This CDR3 is 13 amino acids long. Germline-derived CDR1 and CDR2 are DFQATT and SNEGSKA (reference sequence). The CDR3 here is CSARTTGEETQYF. The DNA of the CDR3 is TGCAGTGCTAGGACGACAGGGGAAGAGACCCAGTACTTC.

For the CDR3, the DNA is TGCGCCAGCAGTCGCCCCAGAAGGAGGGCCTTCTACGAGCAGTACTTC. It specifies CASSRPRRRAFYEQYF. The V and J genes are TRBV23-1 and TRBJ2-7; possibly TRBD2 for D (6 bases). TRBV23-1 is placed among ORFs of uncertain function. The length of the CDR3 is 16 residues. The V end lost 4 bases, the J end lost 3 bases, and 19 bases lay between the germline ends.

The rearrangement uses TRBV4-2 and TRBJ2-1, with TRBD1 matching 9 bases. The germline V gene encodes CDR1 LGHNA and CDR2 YNFKEQ. Unmatched junction bases numbered 7, after V lost 6 bases and J lost 7 bases. The CDR3 spans 14 residues. The CDR3 region has the DNA TGTGCCAGCAGAGGGACAGGGACGGGGAATGAGCAGTTCTTC. It encodes CASRGTGTGNEQFF.

This clonotype showed up just once. V usage is TRBV9 and J usage is TRBJ2-3; 11 bases map to TRBD2. CDR1 and CDR2 from the germline V gene are SGDLS and YYNGEE. The CDR3 loop spans 15 amino acids. With V trimmed by 3 bases and J by 1 base, 1 base remained unmatched. The CDR3 spells CASSATSGGTDTQYF. CDR3 sequence (DNA): TGTGCCAGCAGCGCGACTAGCGGGGGCACAGATACGCAGTATTTT.

The chain recombines TRBV23-1 with TRBJ1-5; no reliable D call. TRBV23-1 is labeled an ORF, and its function is uncertain. There are 13 residues in the CDR3. Deletions cut 4 bases from V and 3 bases from J, with 7 bases between. Written as DNA, the CDR3 is TGCGCCAGCAGTCCCGTACTCAATCAGCCCCAGCATTTT. This codes for CASSPVLNQPQHF.